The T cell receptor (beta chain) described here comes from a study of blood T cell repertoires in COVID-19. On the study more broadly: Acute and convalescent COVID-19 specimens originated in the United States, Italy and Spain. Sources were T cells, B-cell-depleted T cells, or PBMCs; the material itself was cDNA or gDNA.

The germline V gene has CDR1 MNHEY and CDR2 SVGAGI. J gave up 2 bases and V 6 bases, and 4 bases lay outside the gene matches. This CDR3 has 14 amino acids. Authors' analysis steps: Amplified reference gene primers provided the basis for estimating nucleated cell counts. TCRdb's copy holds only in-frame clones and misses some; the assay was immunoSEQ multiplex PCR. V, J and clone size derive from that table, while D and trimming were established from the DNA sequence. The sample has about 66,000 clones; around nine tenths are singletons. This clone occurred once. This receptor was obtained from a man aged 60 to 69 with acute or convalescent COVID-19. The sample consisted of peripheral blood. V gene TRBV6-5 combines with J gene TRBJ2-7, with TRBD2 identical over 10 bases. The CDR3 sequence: CASSPGLAPYEQYF. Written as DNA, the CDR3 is TGTGCCAGCAGCCCGGGACTAGCGCCCTACGAGCAGTACTTC.